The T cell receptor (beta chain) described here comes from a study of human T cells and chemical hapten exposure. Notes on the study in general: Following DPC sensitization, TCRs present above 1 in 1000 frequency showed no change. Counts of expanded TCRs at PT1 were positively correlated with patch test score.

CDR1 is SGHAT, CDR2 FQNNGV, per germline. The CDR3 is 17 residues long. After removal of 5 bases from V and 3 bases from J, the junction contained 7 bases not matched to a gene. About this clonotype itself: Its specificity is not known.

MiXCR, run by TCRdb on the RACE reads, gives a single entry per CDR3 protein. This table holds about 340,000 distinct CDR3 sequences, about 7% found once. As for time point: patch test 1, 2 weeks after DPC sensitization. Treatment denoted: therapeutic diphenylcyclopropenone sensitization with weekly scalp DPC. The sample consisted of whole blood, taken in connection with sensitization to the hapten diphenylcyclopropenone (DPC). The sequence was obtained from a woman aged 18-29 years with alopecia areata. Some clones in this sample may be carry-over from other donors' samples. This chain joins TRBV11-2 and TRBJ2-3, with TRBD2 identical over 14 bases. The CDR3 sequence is CASSQWTSGGKTDTQYF. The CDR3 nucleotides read TGTGCCAGCAGCCAATGGACTAGCGGGGGGAAGACAGATACGCAGTATTTT.